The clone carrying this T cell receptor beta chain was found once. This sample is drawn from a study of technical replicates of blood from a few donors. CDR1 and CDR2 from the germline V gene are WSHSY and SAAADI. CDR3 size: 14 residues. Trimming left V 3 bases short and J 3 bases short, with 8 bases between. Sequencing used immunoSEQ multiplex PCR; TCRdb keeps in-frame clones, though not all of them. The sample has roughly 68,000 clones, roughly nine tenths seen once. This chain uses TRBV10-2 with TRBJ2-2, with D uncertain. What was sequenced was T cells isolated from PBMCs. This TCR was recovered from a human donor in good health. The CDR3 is CASSEVIDTGELFF. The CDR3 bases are TGCGCCAGCAGTGAAGTAATAGACACCGGGGAGCTGTTTTTT.